These 32 T cell receptor beta chains were all obtained from the same sample, sequenced in a study of beta chain features in type 1 diabetes. Their specific antigens are unknown. The sequenced template was cDNA made from the entire isolated RNA. Data came from immunoSEQ multiplex PCR; TCRdb stores just in-frame clones and leaves some out. This table holds a few hundred thousand clones, around 21% found once. General observations from the study: The study found moderately but significantly shorter TCRB CDR3s in all four CD4+ subsets of Type 1 diabetes patients.

The sequencing input was naive CD4+ T cells from blood. The origin of the receptors is a woman in her forties with type 1 diabetes.

The chain combines TRBV7-2 with TRBJ2-3, with D tentatively TRBD2 (7 bases). Germline V gene data show CDR1 as SGHTA and CDR2 as FQGNSA. This CDR3 comprises 16 residues. V lost 5 bases and J 4 bases, leaving 19 bases between the germline ends. The CDR3 nucleotides are TGTGCCAGCAGCCCTGGAGGGGGAGGGCCAGCAGATACGCAGTATTTT. Translating gives CASSPGGGGPADTQYF. Looking up the rest from reference TRBV7-2 and TRBJ2-3 gives the full variable domain: GAGVSQSPSNKVTEKGKDVELRCDPISGHTALYWYRQSLGQGLEFLIYFQGNSAPDKSGLPSDRFSAERTGGSVSTLTIQRTQQEDSAVYLCASSPGGGGPADTQYFGPGTRLTVL.

The rearrangement uses TRBV18 and TRBJ2-7, with 10 bases matching TRBD2. The germline gives CDR1 KGHSH, CDR2 LQKENI. The CDR3 is 17 amino acids. The trim removed 0 bases at V and 2 bases at J, leaving 7 bases unmatched. As DNA, the CDR3 is TGTGCCAGCTCACCACCGGGGGTTAGCGGGGGGACCTACGAGCAGTACTTC. Its protein product is CASSPPGVSGGTYEQYF.

This clone was detected a few times. V gene TRBV18 combines with J gene TRBJ2-5; 7 nucleotides line up with TRBD1. In germline, CDR1 is KGHSH, CDR2 LQKENI. The CDR3 totals 14 residues. V was pared by 6 bases and J by 1 base, with 5 bases of the junction left unmatched. CDR3 sequence reads: CASSLDRVQETQYF. The CDR3 DNA reads as TGTGCCAGCTCTCTCGACAGGGTCCAAGAGACCCAGTACTTC.

This clone was detected only a few times. This chain connects TRBV28 to TRBJ2-5, with 12 bases aligning to TRBD1. With V trimmed by 5 bases and J by 4 bases, 5 bases remained unmatched. The CDR3 consists of 15 residues. CDR1 and CDR2 from the germline V gene are MDHEN and SYDVKM. The CDR3 loop is CASSPGQGAPETQYF. CDR3 sequence (DNA): TGTGCCAGCAGTCCGGGACAGGGGGCGCCAGAGACCCAGTACTTC.

The chain joins TRBV4-2 to TRBJ2-1; a weak D match, TRBD2 (6 bases). The length of the CDR3 is 17 residues. Germline CDR1 reads LGHNA; CDR2 reads YNFKEQ. V was clipped by 4 bases and J by 6 bases, with 22 bases between them. CDR3 residues: CASSLIGPGLRRNEQFF. The CDR3 bases are TGTGCCAGCAGCCTCATCGGGCCGGGACTGCGGCGCAATGAGCAGTTCTTC.

A few counts support this clone. The rearrangement joins TRBV29-1 to TRBJ2-5; TRBD1 is a possible D gene (6 bases). V lost 7 bases to trimming and J lost 2 bases, with 11 bases between them. The CDR3 runs 12 residues. Germline V gives CDR1 SQVTM, CDR2 ANQGSEA. The CDR3: CSGWTVQETQYF. The CDR3 bases are TGCAGCGGGTGGACAGTACAAGAGACCCAGTACTTC.

The rearrangement uses TRBV5-1 and TRBJ1-4; D call uncertain. This CDR3 has 14 amino acids. Deletions cut 0 bases from V and 8 bases from J, with 11 bases between. Germline lookup yields CDR1 SGHRS and CDR2 YFSETQ. The CDR3 DNA sequence: TGCGCCAGCAGCTTGGAGCAGGCCGACGAAAAACTGTTTTTT. Amino acid sequence: CASSLEQADEKLFF.

This clone showed up just a few times. This chain uses TRBV7-3 with TRBJ1-1, with D tentatively TRBD1 (6 bases). Germline values: CDR1 SGHTA, CDR2 FQGTGA. This CDR3 contains 13 residues. V was trimmed by 5 bases and J by 6 bases, leaving 13 bases between them. This CDR3 reads CASSRQVGAEAFF. The CDR3 DNA reads TGTGCCAGCAGCCGACAGGTTGGTGCTGAAGCTTTCTTT.

This clone was observed a few times. The chain employs TRBV9 and TRBJ1-6; 8 nucleotides align to TRBD1. Per germline, CDR1 SGDLS and CDR2 YYNGEE. V lost 3 bases to trimming and J lost 7 bases; unmatched junction nucleotides: 3. This CDR3 region has 14 residues. CDR3 in DNA: TGTGCCAGCAGCGCGACAGGGGAGAATTCACCCCTCCACTTT. This gives the protein CASSATGENSPLHF.

The chain uses TRBV7-8 and TRBJ2-7, with a weak D call TRBD2 (6 bases). V was trimmed by 6 bases and J by 2 bases, leaving 20 bases between them. Germline-derived CDR1 and CDR2 are SGHVS and FQNEAQ. CDR3 length: 16 amino acids. The CDR3 here is CASRKSQPGLAYEQYF. The CDR3 DNA reads TGTGCCAGCAGGAAATCCCAGCCGGGACTCGCCTACGAGCAGTACTTC.

This rearrangement joins TRBV9 to TRBJ1-3; tentatively, D is TRBD1 (6 bases). This CDR3 spans 16 amino acids. Germline V CDR1 and CDR2: SGDLS, YYNGEE. The V gene lost 4 bases and the J gene lost 1 base, with 15 bases spanning the gap. The CDR3 spells CASSPGHRFSGNTIYF. The CDR3 DNA reads as TGTGCCAGCAGCCCGGGACATCGCTTTTCTGGAAACACCATATATTTT.

V gene TRBV28 combines with J gene TRBJ2-3; 11 nucleotides align to TRBD2. The J segment lost 4 bases and the V segment lost 5 bases, leaving 5 bases of the junction unmatched. The CDR3 spans 15 residues. Per germline, CDR1 MDHEN and CDR2 SYDVKM. The CDR3 DNA reads TGTGCCAGCAGTCTAGCGGGAGGAAACCCAGATACGCAGTATTTT. Translation gives CASSLAGGNPDTQYF. The full variable domain, its missing parts supplied by reference TRBV28 and TRBJ2-3, is DVKVTQSSRYLVKRTGEKVFLECVQDMDHENMFWYRQDPGLGLRLIYFSYDVKMKEKGDIPEGYSVSREKKERFSLILESASTNQTSMYLCASSLAGGNPDTQYFGPGTRLTVL.

This clone was detected a few times. V usage is TRBV7-8 and J usage is TRBJ2-7; the D gene is possibly TRBD1 (5 bases). V lost 1 base and J lost 4, with 8 bases in between. The length of the CDR3 is 13 residues. The germline CDR1 and CDR2 sequences are SGHVS and FQNEAQ. The DNA of the CDR3 is TGTGCCAGCAGCTTAGGCGACAGATACGAGCAGTACTTC. This encodes CASSLGDRYEQYF.

This chain links TRBV5-4 with TRBJ2-7, with 8 bases fitting TRBD2. Looked up from germline, CDR1 is SGHNT and CDR2 is YYREEE (reference sequence). The V gene end was trimmed by 0 bases and the J gene end by 2 bases; junction bases not matched to a gene: 4. The CDR3 has 15 residues. The CDR3 is CASSLAGSGTYEQYF. Here the CDR3 DNA reads TGTGCCAGCAGCTTGGCGGGTAGCGGGACCTACGAGCAGTACTTC.

The genes are TRBV5-1 and TRBJ1-1; D possibly corresponds to TRBD1 (6 bases). CDR3 length equals 14 residues. V lost 0 bases to trimming and J lost 2 bases, with 8 bases between them. The germline V gene has CDR1 SGHRS and CDR2 YFSETQ. CDR3 nucleotides: TGCGCCAGCAGCTTGGGGGGGGGCAACACTGAAGCTTTCTTT. It codes for CASSLGGGNTEAFF. Filled out from reference TRBV5-1 and TRBJ1-1, the complete variable domain reads KAGVTQTPRYLIKTRGQQVTLSCSPISGHRSVSWYQQTPGQGLQFLFEYFSETQRNKGNFPGRFSGRQFSNSRSEMNVSTLELGDSALYLCASSLGGGNTEAFFGQGTRLTVV.

J is TRBJ2-2 and V is TRBV7-3, with 12 nucleotides matching TRBD2. Trimming took 6 bases from V and 6 from J; bases not matched to a gene: 5. CDR3 length: 15 residues. CDR1 is SGHTA, CDR2 FQGTGA, per germline. Here the CDR3 reads CASRRGLAGPGELFF. CDR3 sequence (DNA): TGTGCCAGCAGGCGCGGACTAGCGGGGCCCGGGGAGCTGTTTTTT.

The table lists this clone with a few counts. The chain couples TRBV5-6 to TRBJ2-7; no clear D gene. Germline V gives CDR1 SGHDT, CDR2 YYEEEE. CDR3 length: 12 residues. Trimming shortened V by 3 bases and J by 6 bases, and 10 bases separated the two germline ends. The CDR3 region has the DNA TGTGCCAGCAGCTCTTGGCGGCGCGAGCAGTACTTC. It translates to CASSSWRREQYF. The whole variable domain, filled in from reference TRBV5-6 and TRBJ2-7, reads DAGVTQSPTHLIKTRGQQVTLRCSPKSGHDTVSWYQQALGQGPQFIFQYYEEEERQRGNFPDRFSGHQFPNYSSELNVNALLLGDSALYLCASSSWRREQYFGPGTRLTVT.

CDR3 DNA sequence: TGCGCCAGCAGCCAAGTTGGGAGACAGGGAGGAGAGACCCAGTACTTC. Protein sequence: CASSQVGRQGGETQYF. The chain is built from TRBV4-3 and TRBJ2-5, with D perhaps matching TRBD1 (7 bases). Trimming shortened V by 1 base and J by 4 bases, and 16 bases separated the two germline ends. The length of the CDR3 is 16 residues. Germline values: CDR1 LGHNA, CDR2 YSLEER.

In this sample, this clone turned up a few times. DNA for the CDR3: TGCAGTGCTCTAGACAGGGCTGAAGCTTTCTTT. Amino acids: CSALDRAEAFF. This chain connects TRBV20-1 to TRBJ1-1; 7 positions match TRBD1. The J segment lost 6 bases and the V segment lost 5 bases, leaving 3 bases of the junction unmatched. CDR3 size: 11 residues. CDR1 is DFQATT, CDR2 SNEGSKA, per germline (reference sequence).

This clone was seen only a few times. The V gene is TRBV20-1, the J gene TRBJ2-7; TRBD2 is a possible D gene (5 bases). V lost 4 bases, J lost 5 bases, and 9 bases lay in between. The CDR3 loop spans 11 amino acids. The V gene's germline CDR1 is DFQATT and CDR2 SNEGSKA (reference sequence). The CDR3 is CSAIGGDEQYF. The CDR3 nucleotides read TGCAGTGCTATTGGAGGTGACGAGCAGTACTTC.

There are a few counts of this clone. The chain is built from TRBV7-9 and TRBJ1-6, with D uncertain. This CDR3 has 13 amino acids. V was pared by 5 bases and J by 10 bases, with 12 bases between. The germline gives CDR1 SEHNR, CDR2 FQNEAQ (reference sequence). The CDR3 nucleotides are TGTGCCAGCAGCCCCCTAGTCGGGTCACCCCTCCACTTT. Translation gives CASSPLVGSPLHF.

The CDR3 region is CASSRQGAMGTEAFF. The CDR3, as DNA: TGTGCCAGCAGCCGACAGGGGGCAATGGGTACTGAAGCTTTCTTT. The chain is built from TRBV6-5 and TRBJ1-1; 10 positions match TRBD1. V shed 6 bases and J 5 bases; nucleotides not matched to a gene: 9. The CDR3 totals 15 residues. Looked up from germline, CDR1 is MNHEY and CDR2 is SVGAGI.

V gene TRBV4-3 combines with J gene TRBJ2-7, with TRBD2 as a possible D gene (5 bases). There are 14 residues in the CDR3. From germline, CDR1 is LGHNA and CDR2 YSLEER. Trimming removed 4 bases from V and 0 bases from J, with 10 bases in between. CDR3 residues: CASSPLASSYEQYF. CDR3 coding DNA: TGCGCCAGCAGCCCTCTAGCAAGCTCCTACGAGCAGTACTTC.

The sample holds one count of this clone. The V call is TRBV10-3, the J call TRBJ2-7; 11 bases align to TRBD2. Germline lookup yields CDR1 ENHRY and CDR2 SYGVKD. CDR3 length: 16 residues. V shed 4 bases and J 7 bases; nucleotides not matched to a gene: 12. In DNA form, the CDR3 reads TGTGCCATCAGTGCCCACGAACTAGCGGGAGAAGGGGAGCAGTACTTC. This sequence encodes CAISAHELAGEGEQYF.

This clone was seen only a few times. V usage is TRBV4-1 and J usage is TRBJ1-1; a possible D gene is TRBD1 (6 bases). CDR3 length equals 15 residues. CDR1 and CDR2 (germline): MGHRA, YSYEKL. V was trimmed by 3 bases and J by 0 bases, leaving 11 bases between them. DNA for the CDR3: TGCGCCAGCAGCCACCCTACAGGGTTGAACACTGAAGCTTTCTTT. The encoded protein is CASSHPTGLNTEAFF.

This clone was found a few times. This rearrangement joins TRBV5-6 to TRBJ2-5, with 10 positions matching TRBD1. Germline V gene lookup returns CDR1 SGHDT and CDR2 YYEEEE. The CDR3 is 15 amino acids. The V segment lost 4 bases and the J segment 4 bases; nucleotides outside the gene matches: 7. For the CDR3, the DNA is TGTGCCAGCAGCCCGGGACAGGGGTACCGAGAGACCCAGTACTTC. It is translated as CASSPGQGYRETQYF.

This clone was found a few times. The chain carries TRBV6-6 and TRBJ2-7, with 8 bases aligning to TRBD1. This CDR3 is 14 amino acids long. J gave up 0 bases and V 6 bases, and 4 bases lay outside the gene matches. Germline V gene sequence: CDR1 MNHNY, CDR2 SVGAGI (reference sequence). CDR3 amino acids: CASSMDRDSYEQYF. The CDR3 DNA is TGTGCCAGCAGCATGGACAGGGACTCCTACGAGCAGTACTTC.

This clone was observed a handful of times. The rearrangement joins TRBV5-4 to TRBJ1-6, with 9 bases aligning to TRBD1. The CDR3 covers 16 residues. The trim removed 1 base at V and 7 bases at J, leaving 6 bases unmatched. The germline V gene has CDR1 SGHNT and CDR2 YYREEE (reference sequence). CDR3 loop: CASSLFPGQGNSPLHF. The CDR3 DNA sequence: TGTGCCAGCAGCTTGTTTCCGGGACAGGGAAATTCACCCCTCCACTTT.

This clone was recorded a few times. The gene calls are TRBV4-3 and TRBJ1-4, with TRBD1 identical over 7 bases. Germline assignment: CDR1 LGHNA and CDR2 YSLEER. V trimming: 2 bases; J trimming: 10 bases; junction bases outside the gene matches: 4. The CDR3 sequence is 13 residues long. The DNA for the CDR3 is TGCGCCAGCAGCCAACAGACAGGGCGAAAACTGTTTTTT. Translating it yields CASSQQTGRKLFF.

This clone was seen more than once but under ten times. The rearrangement joins TRBV30 to TRBJ1-1; TRBD1 agrees at 7 bases. J was trimmed by 0 bases and V by 3 bases; bases with no gene match: 7. Germline V gives CDR1 GTSNPN, CDR2 SVGIG (reference sequence). This CDR3 is 15 amino acids long. The CDR3 protein is CAWRQGQLMNTEAFF. In DNA form, the CDR3 reads TGTGCCTGGAGACAGGGACAGCTAATGAACACTGAAGCTTTCTTT.

This clone was recorded a few times. The gene calls are TRBV29-1 and TRBJ2-6; 9 bases are a match to TRBD1. This CDR3 spans 16 amino acids. Germline V lookup: CDR1 SQVTM, CDR2 ANQGSEA. The V segment lost 4 bases and the J segment 1 base; nucleotides outside the gene matches: 5. This CDR3 reads CSVGTGADSGANVLTF. As DNA, the CDR3 is TGCAGCGTTGGGACAGGGGCGGATTCTGGGGCCAACGTCCTGACTTTC.

V usage is TRBV29-1 and J usage is TRBJ2-1; no clear D. Deletions cut 4 bases from V and 0 bases from J, with 10 bases between. The V gene's germline CDR1 is SQVTM and CDR2 ANQGSEA. The CDR3 extends over 14 amino acids. The chain's CDR3 is CSVVSERSYNEQFF. The CDR3 coding sequence is TGCAGCGTTGTATCAGAACGCTCCTACAATGAGCAGTTCTTC.